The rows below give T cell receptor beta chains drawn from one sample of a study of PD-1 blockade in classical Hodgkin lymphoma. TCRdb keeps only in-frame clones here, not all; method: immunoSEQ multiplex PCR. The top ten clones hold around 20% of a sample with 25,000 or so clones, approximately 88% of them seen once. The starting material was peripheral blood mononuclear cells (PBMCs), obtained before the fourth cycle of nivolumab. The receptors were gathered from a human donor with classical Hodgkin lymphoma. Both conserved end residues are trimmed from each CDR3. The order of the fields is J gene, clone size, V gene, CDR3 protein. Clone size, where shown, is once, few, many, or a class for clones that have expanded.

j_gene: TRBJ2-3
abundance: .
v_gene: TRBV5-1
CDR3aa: ASSLDGNADTDTQY

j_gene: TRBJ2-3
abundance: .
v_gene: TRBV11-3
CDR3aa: ASSGGGEYTQY

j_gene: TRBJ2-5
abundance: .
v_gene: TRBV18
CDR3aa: ASSPPTSGGKTQY

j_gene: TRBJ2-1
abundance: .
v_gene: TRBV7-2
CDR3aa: ASSSGLSGGPSGYNEQF

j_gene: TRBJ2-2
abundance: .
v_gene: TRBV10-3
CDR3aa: AISESREIGTGELF

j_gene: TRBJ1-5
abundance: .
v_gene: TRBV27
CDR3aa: ASRGQINQPQH

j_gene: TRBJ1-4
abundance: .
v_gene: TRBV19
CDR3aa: ASSIVTGSTNEKLF

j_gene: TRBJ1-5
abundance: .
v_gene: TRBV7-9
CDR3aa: ASSPQVDNQPQH

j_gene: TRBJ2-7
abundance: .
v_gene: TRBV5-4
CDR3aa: ASSWGLANLYEQY

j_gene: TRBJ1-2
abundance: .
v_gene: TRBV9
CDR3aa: ASSVAGQRGYT

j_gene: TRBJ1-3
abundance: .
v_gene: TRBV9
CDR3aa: ASSVRGLAGNTIY

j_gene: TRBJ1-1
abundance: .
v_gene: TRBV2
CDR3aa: ASSEGTLAEGAEAF

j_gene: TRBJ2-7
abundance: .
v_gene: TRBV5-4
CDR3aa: ASSLASPYEQY

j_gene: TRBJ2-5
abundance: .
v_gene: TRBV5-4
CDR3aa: ASSYEMRHQY

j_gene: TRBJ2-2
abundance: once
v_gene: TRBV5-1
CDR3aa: ASSLLRANTGELF

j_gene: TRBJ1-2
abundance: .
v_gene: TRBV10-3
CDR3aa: AINEGANYDYT

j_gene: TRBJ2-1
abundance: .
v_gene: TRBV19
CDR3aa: ASSMDCRAGEQF

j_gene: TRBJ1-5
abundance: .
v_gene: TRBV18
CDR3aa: ASSLSLDRGQPQH

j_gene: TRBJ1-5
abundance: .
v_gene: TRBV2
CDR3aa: ASSEAGQPPQH

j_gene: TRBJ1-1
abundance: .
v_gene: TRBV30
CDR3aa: AWSIGTEAF

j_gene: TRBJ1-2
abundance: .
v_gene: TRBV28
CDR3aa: ASRGLPGGSGWGYT

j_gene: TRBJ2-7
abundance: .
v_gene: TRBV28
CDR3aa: ASSFTKNWQY

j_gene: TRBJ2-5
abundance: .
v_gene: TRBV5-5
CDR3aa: ASSLTGEETQY

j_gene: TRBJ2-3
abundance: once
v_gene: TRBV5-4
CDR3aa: ASNPRLAGGTTDTQY

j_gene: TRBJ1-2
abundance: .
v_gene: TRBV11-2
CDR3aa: ASSLGTGDGYT

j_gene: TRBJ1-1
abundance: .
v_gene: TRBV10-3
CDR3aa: AISELLRTANTEAF

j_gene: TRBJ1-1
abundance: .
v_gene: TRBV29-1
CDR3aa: SGISTGGAEAF

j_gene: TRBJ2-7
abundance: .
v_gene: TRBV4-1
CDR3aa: ASSLGQLPTYEQY

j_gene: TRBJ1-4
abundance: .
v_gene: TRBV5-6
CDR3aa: ASSDTGTENEKLF

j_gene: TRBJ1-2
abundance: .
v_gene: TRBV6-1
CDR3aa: ASQPGRGYT

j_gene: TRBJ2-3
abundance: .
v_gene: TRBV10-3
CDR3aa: AILREKGTDTQY